These 2 T cell receptor beta chains share one sample of origin, sequenced in a study of metastatic and nonmetastatic thyroid tumors. TCRdb reassembled clones from the PCR reads with MiXCR. The sample lists approximately 44,000 clones, around 28% seen once, with more than 8% in the top ten. All patients reached thyroid surgery having received no treatment beforehand. Sequenced: blood. These receptors originate from a male donor with papillary thyroid cancer or a benign thyroid nodule (not recorded which). Some clones in this sample may be carry-over from other donors' samples.

The chain employs TRBV4-2 and TRBJ1-2; 7 positions agree with TRBD1. Germline V gene sequence: CDR1 LGHNA, CDR2 YNFKEQ. This CDR3 is 13 amino acids long. Germline trimming cut 4 bases from V and 6 bases from J; bases unmatched to any gene: 5. CDR3 coding DNA: TGTGCCAGCAGCCCTCGGGACAGCGATGGCTACACCTTC. Its protein is CASSPRDSDGYTF.

About this clone: A read error may be the cause here, since a much bigger clone is one base away. The CDR3 does not end in the conserved phenylalanine or tryptophan, so this is likely a read error. The DNA is omitted, as the CDR3 cannot be located on it reliably, and the CDR3 follows TCRdb's listing. This chain links TRBV11-1 with TRBJ2-1; TRBD2, the D gene given by the table, was not confirmed from the DNA. The CDR3 totals 15 residues, both ends included. Germline values: CDR1 SGHAT, CDR2 FQDESV (reference sequence). CDR3 in amino acids: CASSSQAHSYNEKFL.